This T cell receptor (beta chain) was sequenced for a study of Ad26.COV2.S vaccination and SARS-CoV-2 variants. Study as a whole: Administration of Ad26.COV2.S was intramuscular, either once or twice 56 days apart.

Regarding the study as a whole: Participants in the vaccine arm had higher spike-specific TCR breadth; placebo recipients had lower. Total responses of T cells may have been underestimated by the analyses of TCR breadth and depth.

Concerning this clone: Its antigen is as yet unknown.

V dropped 3 bases and J dropped 5 bases, with 7 bases sitting between them. Germline CDR1 reads DFQATT; CDR2 reads SNEGSKA (reference sequence). The CDR3 covers 12 residues. Some clones are missing from TCRdb's copy, which holds only in-frame ones; the method was immunoSEQ multiplex PCR. Counted here are some 320,000 clones, roughly 84% occurring once; the ten biggest clones make up 1.5% to 2.5%. Treatment reported: some 20 received Ad26.COV2.S at low or high dose, single or two shots; 5 received placebo; per-sample allocation not given. The investigators took samples on day 63 after the first vaccine or placebo injection. An 18-55-year-old adult in Boston served as donor.

The sequence came from a person aged 18-65 years who received the Ad26.COV2.S COVID-19 vaccine or a placebo. The input for sequencing was peripheral blood, taken in a trial of Ad26.COV2.S vaccine versus placebo. The gene calls are TRBV20-1 and TRBJ2-2, with D possibly being TRBD1 (5 bases). The CDR3 loop is CSASAGTGELFF. In DNA form, the CDR3 reads TGCAGTGCTAGTGCAGGGACCGGGGAGCTGTTTTTT.